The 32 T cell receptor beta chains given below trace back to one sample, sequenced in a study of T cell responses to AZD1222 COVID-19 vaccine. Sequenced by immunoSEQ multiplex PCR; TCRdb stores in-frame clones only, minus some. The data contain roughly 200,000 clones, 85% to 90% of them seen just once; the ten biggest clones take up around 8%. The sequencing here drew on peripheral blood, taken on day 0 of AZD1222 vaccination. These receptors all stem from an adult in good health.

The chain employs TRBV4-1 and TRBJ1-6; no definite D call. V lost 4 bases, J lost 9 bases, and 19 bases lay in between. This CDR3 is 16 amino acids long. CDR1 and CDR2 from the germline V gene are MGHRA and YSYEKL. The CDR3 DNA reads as TGCGCCAGCAGCCCAACAAAGGCGGGAGATGGTTCACCCCTCCACTTT. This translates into CASSPTKAGDGSPLHF.

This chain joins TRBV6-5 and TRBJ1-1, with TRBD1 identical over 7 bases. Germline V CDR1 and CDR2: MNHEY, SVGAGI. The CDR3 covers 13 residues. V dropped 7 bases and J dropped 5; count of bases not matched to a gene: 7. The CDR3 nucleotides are TGTGCCAGCACCTGGGACAGAAGAACTGAAGCTTTCTTT. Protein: CASTWDRRTEAFF.

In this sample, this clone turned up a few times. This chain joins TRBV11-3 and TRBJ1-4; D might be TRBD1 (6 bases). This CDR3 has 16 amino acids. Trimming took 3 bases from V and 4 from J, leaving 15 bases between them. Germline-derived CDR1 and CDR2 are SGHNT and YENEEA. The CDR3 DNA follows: TGTGCCAGCAGCTTTTTCCCTCGGACAGTTAATGAAAAACTGTTTTTT. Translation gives CASSFFPRTVNEKLFF.

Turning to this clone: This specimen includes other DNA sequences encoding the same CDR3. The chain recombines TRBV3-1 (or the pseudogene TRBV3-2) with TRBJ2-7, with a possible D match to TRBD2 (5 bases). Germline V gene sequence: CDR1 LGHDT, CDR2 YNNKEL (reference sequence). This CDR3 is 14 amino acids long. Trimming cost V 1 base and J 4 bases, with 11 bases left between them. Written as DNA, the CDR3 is TGTGCCAGCAGCCAAGGGGCAGGCGGGTACGAGCAGTACTTC. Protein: CASSQGAGGYEQYF.

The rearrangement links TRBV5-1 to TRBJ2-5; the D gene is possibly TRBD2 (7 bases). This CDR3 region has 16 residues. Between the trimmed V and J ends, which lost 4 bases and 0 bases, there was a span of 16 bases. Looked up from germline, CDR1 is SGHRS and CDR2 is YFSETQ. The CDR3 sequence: CASSAGLGGNQETQYF. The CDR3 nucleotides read TGCGCCAGCAGCGCAGGACTAGGGGGGAACCAAGAGACCCAGTACTTC. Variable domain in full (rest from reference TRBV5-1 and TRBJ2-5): KAGVTQTPRYLIKTRGQQVTLSCSPISGHRSVSWYQQTPGQGLQFLFEYFSETQRNKGNFPGRFSGRQFSNSRSEMNVSTLELGDSALYLCASSAGLGGNQETQYFGPGTRLLVL.

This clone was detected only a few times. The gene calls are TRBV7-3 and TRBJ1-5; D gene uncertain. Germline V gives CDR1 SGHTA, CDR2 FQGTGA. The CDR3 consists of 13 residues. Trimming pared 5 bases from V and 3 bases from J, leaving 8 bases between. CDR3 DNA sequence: TGTGCCAGCAGCCTAAGCCCCAATCAGCCCCAGCATTTT. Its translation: CASSLSPNQPQHF.

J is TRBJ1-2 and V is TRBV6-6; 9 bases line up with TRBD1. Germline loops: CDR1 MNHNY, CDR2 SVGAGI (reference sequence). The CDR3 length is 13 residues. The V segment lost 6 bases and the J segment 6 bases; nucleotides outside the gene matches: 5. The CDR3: CASSYRQGDGYTF. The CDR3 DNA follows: TGTGCCAGCAGCTACAGACAGGGGGATGGCTACACCTTC.

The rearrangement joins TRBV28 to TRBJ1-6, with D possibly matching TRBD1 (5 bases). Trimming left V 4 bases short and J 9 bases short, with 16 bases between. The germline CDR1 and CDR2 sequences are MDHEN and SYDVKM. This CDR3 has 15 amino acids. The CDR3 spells CASSWRGAGGSPLHF. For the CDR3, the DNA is TGTGCCAGCAGTTGGAGGGGCGCAGGTGGTTCACCCCTCCACTTT.

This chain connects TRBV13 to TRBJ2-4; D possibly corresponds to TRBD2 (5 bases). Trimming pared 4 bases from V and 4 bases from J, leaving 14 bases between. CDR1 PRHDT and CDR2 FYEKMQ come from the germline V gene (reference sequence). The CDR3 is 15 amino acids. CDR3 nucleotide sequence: TGTGCCAGCAGCTCAACACTAGATTTAAAAAACATTCAGTACTTC. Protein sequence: CASSSTLDLKNIQYF.

CDR3 in amino acids: CASTRTNTEAFF. The CDR3 DNA follows: TGTGCCAGCACCCGGACCAACACTGAAGCTTTCTTT. This chain connects TRBV5-8 to TRBJ1-1; D is unresolved. This CDR3 has 12 amino acids. V was pared by 6 bases and J by 2 bases, with 8 bases between. Germline CDR1 reads SGHTS; CDR2 reads YDEGEE. Full variable domain (rest looked up from reference TRBV5-8 and TRBJ1-1): EAGVTQSPTHLIKTRGQQATLRCSPISGHTSVYWYQQALGLGLQFLLWYDEGEERNRGNFPPRFSGRQFPNYSSELNVNALELEDSALYLCASTRTNTEAFFGQGTRLTVV.

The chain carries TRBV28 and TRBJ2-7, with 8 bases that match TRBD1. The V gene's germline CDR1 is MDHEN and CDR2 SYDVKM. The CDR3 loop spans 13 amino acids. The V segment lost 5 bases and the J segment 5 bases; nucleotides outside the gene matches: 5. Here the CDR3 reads CASSQSGGDEQYF. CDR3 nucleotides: TGTGCCAGCAGTCAATCAGGGGGCGACGAGCAGTACTTC. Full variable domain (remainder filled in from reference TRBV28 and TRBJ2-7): DVKVTQSSRYLVKRTGEKVFLECVQDMDHENMFWYRQDPGLGLRLIYFSYDVKMKEKGDIPEGYSVSREKKERFSLILESASTNQTSMYLCASSQSGGDEQYFGPGTRLTVT.

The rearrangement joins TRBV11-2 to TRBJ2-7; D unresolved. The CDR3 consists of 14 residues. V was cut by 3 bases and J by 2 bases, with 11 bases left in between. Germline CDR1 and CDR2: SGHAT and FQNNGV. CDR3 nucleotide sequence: TGTGCCAGCAGCTTGTCTACTCCAACCTACGAGCAGTACTTC. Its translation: CASSLSTPTYEQYF.

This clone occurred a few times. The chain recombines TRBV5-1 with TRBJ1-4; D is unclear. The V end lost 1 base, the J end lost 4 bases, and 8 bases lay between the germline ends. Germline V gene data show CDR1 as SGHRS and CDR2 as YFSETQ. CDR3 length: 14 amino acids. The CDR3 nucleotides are TGCGCCAGCAGCTTGACAGTGAATAATGAAAAACTGTTTTTT. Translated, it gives CASSLTVNNEKLFF.

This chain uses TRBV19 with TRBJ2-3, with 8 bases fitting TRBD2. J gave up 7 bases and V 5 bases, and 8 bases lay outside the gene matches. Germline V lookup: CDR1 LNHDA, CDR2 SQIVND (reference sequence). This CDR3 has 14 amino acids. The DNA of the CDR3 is TGTGCCAGTAGTCCCCGACTAGCGCCGAATACGCAGTATTTT. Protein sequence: CASSPRLAPNTQYF. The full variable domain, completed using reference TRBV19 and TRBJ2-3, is DGGITQSPKYLFRKEGQNVTLSCEQNLNHDAMYWYRQDPGQGLRLIYYSQIVNDFQKGDIAEGYSVSREKKESFPLTVTSAQKNPTAFYLCASSPRLAPNTQYFGPGTRLTVL.

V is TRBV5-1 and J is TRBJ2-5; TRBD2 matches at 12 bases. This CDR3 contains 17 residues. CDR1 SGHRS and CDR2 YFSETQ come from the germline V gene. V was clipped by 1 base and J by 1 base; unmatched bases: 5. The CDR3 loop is CASSLKTSGGTQETQYF. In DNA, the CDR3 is TGCGCCAGCAGCTTGAAGACTAGCGGGGGAACCCAAGAGACCCAGTACTTC.

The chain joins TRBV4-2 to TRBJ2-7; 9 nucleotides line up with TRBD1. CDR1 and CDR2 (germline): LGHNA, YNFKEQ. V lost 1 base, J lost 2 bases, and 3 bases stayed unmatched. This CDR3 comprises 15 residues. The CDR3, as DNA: TGTGCCAGCAGCCAAGGGGGGACAGGGCCCTACGAGCAGTACTTC. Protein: CASSQGGTGPYEQYF.

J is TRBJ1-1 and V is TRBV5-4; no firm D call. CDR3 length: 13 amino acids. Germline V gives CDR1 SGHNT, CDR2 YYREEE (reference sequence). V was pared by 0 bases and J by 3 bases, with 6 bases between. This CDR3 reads CASSLVRDTEAFF. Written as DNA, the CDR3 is TGTGCCAGCAGCTTGGTCAGAGACACTGAAGCTTTCTTT.

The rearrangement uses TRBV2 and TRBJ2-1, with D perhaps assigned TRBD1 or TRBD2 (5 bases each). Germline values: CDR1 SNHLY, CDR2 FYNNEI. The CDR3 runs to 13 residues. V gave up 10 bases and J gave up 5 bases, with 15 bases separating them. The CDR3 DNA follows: TGTGCCACCACCAAGAGGGGTAACAATGAGCAGTTCTTC. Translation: CATTKRGNNEQFF.

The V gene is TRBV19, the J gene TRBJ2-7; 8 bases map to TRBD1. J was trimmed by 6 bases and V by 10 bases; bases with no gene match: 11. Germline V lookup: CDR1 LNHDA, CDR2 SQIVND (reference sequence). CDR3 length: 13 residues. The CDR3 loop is CATAPRTGIEQYF. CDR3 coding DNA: TGTGCCACCGCACCCCGGACAGGGATCGAGCAGTACTTC.

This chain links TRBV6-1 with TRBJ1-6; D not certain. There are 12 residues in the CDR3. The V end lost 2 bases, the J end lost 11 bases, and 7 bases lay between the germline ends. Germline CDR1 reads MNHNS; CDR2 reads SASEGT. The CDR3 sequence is CASSEWPAPLHF. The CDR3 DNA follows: TGTGCCAGCAGTGAATGGCCGGCACCCCTCCACTTT.

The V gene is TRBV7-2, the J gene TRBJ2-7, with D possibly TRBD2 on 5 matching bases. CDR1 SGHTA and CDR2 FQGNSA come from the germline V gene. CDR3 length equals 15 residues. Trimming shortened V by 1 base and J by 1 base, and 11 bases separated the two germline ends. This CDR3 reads CASSLGNRGSYEQYF. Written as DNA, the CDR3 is TGTGCCAGCAGCTTAGGAAACCGGGGATCCTACGAGCAGTACTTC.

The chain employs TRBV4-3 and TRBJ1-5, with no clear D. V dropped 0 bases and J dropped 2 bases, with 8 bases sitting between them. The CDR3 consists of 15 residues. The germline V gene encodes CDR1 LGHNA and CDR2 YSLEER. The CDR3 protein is CASSQDNGGNQPQHF. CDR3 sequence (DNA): TGCGCCAGCAGCCAAGATAACGGGGGCAATCAGCCCCAGCATTTT.

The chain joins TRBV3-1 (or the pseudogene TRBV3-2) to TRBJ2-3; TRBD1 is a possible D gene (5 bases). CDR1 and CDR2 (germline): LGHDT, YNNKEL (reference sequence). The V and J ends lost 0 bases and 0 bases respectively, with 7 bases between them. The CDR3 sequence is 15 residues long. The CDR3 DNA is TGTGCCAGCAGCCAAGATTCAGGGAGCACAGATACGCAGTATTTT. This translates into CASSQDSGSTDTQYF.

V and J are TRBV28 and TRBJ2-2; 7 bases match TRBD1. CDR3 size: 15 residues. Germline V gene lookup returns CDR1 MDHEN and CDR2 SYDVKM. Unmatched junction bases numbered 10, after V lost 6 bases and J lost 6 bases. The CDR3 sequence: CASRTRTGVAGELFF. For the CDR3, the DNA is TGTGCCAGCAGAACTCGCACAGGGGTCGCCGGGGAGCTGTTTTTT.

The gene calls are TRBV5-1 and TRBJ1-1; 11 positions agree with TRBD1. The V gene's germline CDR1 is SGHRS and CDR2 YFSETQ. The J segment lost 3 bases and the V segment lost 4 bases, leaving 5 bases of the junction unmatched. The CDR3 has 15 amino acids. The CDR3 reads CASSAGQGADTEAFF. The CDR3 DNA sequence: TGCGCCAGCAGCGCCGGACAGGGGGCTGACACTGAAGCTTTCTTT. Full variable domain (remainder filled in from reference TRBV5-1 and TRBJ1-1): KAGVTQTPRYLIKTRGQQVTLSCSPISGHRSVSWYQQTPGQGLQFLFEYFSETQRNKGNFPGRFSGRQFSNSRSEMNVSTLELGDSALYLCASSAGQGADTEAFFGQGTRLTVV.

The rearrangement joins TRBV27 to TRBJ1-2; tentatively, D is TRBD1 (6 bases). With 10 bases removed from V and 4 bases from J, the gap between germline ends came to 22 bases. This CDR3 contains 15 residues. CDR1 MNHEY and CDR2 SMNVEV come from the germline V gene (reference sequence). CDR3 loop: CATQGSRGLSYGYTF. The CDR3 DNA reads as TGTGCCACCCAGGGTTCCAGGGGCCTCTCCTATGGCTACACCTTC.

CDR3 protein: CASSYSAGFEKLFF. The CDR3 DNA reads as TGTGCCAGCAGTTACTCGGCCGGGTTTGAAAAACTGTTTTTT. This chain connects TRBV6-5 to TRBJ1-4; D remains unclear. Germline assignment: CDR1 MNHEY and CDR2 SVGAGI. Trimming pared 0 bases from V and 7 bases from J, leaving 9 bases between. This CDR3 contains 14 residues.

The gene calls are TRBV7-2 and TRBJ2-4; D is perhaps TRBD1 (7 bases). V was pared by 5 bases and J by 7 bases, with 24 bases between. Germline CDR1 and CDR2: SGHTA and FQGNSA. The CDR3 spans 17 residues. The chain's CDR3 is CASSRGAGGGGVNIQYF. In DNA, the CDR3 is TGTGCCAGCAGCCGCGGGGCTGGAGGGGGCGGCGTGAACATTCAGTACTTC.

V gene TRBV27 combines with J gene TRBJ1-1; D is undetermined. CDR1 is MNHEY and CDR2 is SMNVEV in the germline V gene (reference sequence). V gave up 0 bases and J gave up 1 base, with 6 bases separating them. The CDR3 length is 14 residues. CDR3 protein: CASSLSWRNTEAFF. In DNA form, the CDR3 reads TGTGCCAGCAGTTTATCATGGAGGAACACTGAAGCTTTCTTT.

Written as DNA, the CDR3 is TGTGCCAGCAGTTTGGAGGGGGCAGGCACCGGGGAGCTGTTTTTT. This codes for CASSLEGAGTGELFF. V and J are TRBV6-5 and TRBJ2-2; TRBD1 might be the D (7 bases). The V end was cut by 4 bases, the J end by 4 bases, with 13 bases between. Germline CDR1 reads MNHEY; CDR2 reads SVGAGI. The CDR3 is made up of 15 amino acids.

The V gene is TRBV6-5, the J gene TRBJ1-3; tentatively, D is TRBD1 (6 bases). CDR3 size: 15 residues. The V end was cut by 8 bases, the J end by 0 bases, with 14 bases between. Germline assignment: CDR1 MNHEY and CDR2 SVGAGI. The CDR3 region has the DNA TGTGCCAGCCGACCCCCGGGGGCCTCTGGAAACACCATATATTTT. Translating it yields CASRPPGASGNTIYF.

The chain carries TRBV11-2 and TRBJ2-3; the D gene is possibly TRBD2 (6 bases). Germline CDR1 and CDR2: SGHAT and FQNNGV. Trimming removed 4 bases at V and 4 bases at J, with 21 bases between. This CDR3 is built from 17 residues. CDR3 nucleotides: TGTGCCAGCAGCTGGGTCGGAGGGCCCAGACGGGCAGATACGCAGTATTTT. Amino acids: CASSWVGGPRRADTQYF.